The 2 T cell receptor beta chains in this list originate from one sample, sequenced in a study of beta chain features in type 1 diabetes. Study outcomes and limitations: Significant though moderate, a shortening of TCRB CDR3s appeared in all four CD4+ subsets of Type 1 diabetes patients.

cDNA synthesis used the whole RNA isolate, giving expressed TCRB sequences. TCRdb's copy holds only in-frame clones and misses some; the assay was immunoSEQ multiplex PCR. This sample has nearly 700,000 clones, with roughly 12% found just once. Antigens for these TCRs are unknown. Material for sequencing was naive CD4+ T cells from blood. The receptors stem from a man between 18 and 29 years old with type 1 diabetes.

This clone was observed a few times. The chain links TRBV25-1 to TRBJ1-5; weak D call: TRBD1 (6 bases). From germline, CDR1 is MGHDK and CDR2 SYGVNS. Trimming removed 4 bases at V and 1 base at J, with 8 bases between. CDR3 length: 14 amino acids. CDR3 sequence (DNA): TGTGCCAGCAGTGCTACAGGGAGCAATCAGCCCCAGCATTTT. Its protein product is CASSATGSNQPQHF.

The chain has TRBV30 and TRBJ2-2; TRBD2 agrees at 7 bases. This CDR3 has 14 residues. CDR1 is GTSNPN and CDR2 is SVGIG in the germline V gene (reference sequence). Losses at the gene ends were 6 bases for V and 2 bases for J; bases not matched to a gene: 6. CDR3 coding DNA: TGTGCCTGCCCACTAGCGATCAACACCGGGGAGCTGTTTTTT. This encodes CACPLAINTGELFF.